This T cell receptor (beta chain) was found in a study of T cells in localized non-small cell lung cancer. Notes on this clone: Its antigen is not identified.

The germline V gene encodes CDR1 WSHSY and CDR2 SAAADI. The CDR3 runs 20 residues. V dropped 5 bases and J dropped 4; count of bases not matched to a gene: 22. Study-wide findings and caveats: Uninvolved adjacent lung had higher T cell clonality than tumor and all other tissues. Median about 56 top-100 tumor clones were shared with paired adjacent lung.

Here immunoSEQ multiplex PCR was the method, and the copy in TCRdb shows in-frame clones only, minus some. The repertoire consists of approximately 41,000 clones, with 90% to 95% occurring once and the leading ten covering under 12%. This chain connects TRBV10-2 to TRBJ2-3; 9 nucleotides align to TRBD2. This TCR came from a woman aged 40-70 years with stage II lung adenocarcinoma. The specimen comprised PBMCs, sampled before any cancer treatment. CDR3 loop: CASSPETAEDVAGGPDTQYF. DNA of the CDR3: TGCGCCAGCAGTCCCGAAACAGCGGAAGACGTGGCGGGAGGGCCAGATACGCAGTATTTT.